This TCR beta chain came from a study of T cell responses to AZD1222 COVID-19 vaccine (dated by TCRdb to 2020 to 2022). Study-wide context: TCR sequencing was performed for fewer than 250 trial participants, of whom around 200 were given two doses of AZD1222 and around 26 were given two doses of MenACWY control vaccine. Trial participants were enrolled into age subgroups of 18-55, 56-69 and 70-plus years, which contained roughly 150, 30 and 60 TCR-sequenced participants, respectively. Results the study describes overall, beyond this receptor: The 56-69-year group was small, and its depth increase did not reach significance, likely because of low power. Because no day 14 peak-response samples were available, the repertoires could be characterized only after the peak T cell response. Conclusions about previously exposed vaccinees are limited because only a handful of AZD1222 recipients were SARS-CoV-2 seropositive at baseline. Participants were mostly white British, with more females than males. The authors suggested clonal diversity may have been underestimated. Reportedly, close to half of the unique spike-specific TCRs recognized epitopes lying outside the regions that are mutated in the B.1.351 and B.1.1.7 variants. Vaccine-associated CD4 TCRs spanned the whole spike protein, with dominant responses in regions 160-218 and 743-854. Spike-specific TCR breadth and depth rose significantly after two AZD1222 doses compared with day 0 and with MenACWY recipients.

The V end loses 2 bases and the J end loses 5 bases, and a stretch of 8 bases separates them. CDR1 and CDR2, per the germline V gene (reference sequence), are SGHNT and YYREEE. Taken from cysteine to phenylalanine, the CDR3 has 13 residues. The DNA shown is the 39-base CDR3, in frame from base 1. The CDR3 regions of human TCRbeta chains were subjected to immunosequencing. From the authors' description of their analysis: Repertoire TCRs were checked for matches against a reference library of SARS-CoV-2-specific TCRs that had been generated using the MIRA antigen-specificity platform. Breadth meant the fraction of unique TCRs that were SARS-CoV-2-associated, whereas depth meant the fraction of total T cells that were SARS-CoV-2-associated. Each spike-specific TCR was assigned to its reactive spike region and to a CD4 or CD8 class using the MIRA data. Log10-transformed breadth and depth values were compared by one-way ANOVA with Sidak's multiple comparisons tests. The clones in this table, taken by TCRdb from immuneACCESS, are in-frame only. Not every clone is retained; where verified, under half of the shortfall comes from an unresolved V gene, and the cause of the rest is unknown. The V and J calls and clone size come from that table; D and trimming were worked out from the DNA. The sample table lists around 100,000 clones, less than 85% of them with a count of one. Clones ranked in the top ten supply about 4.5% of the sample.

The time point label for this specimen denotes: about 28 days (+/-7) after the second vaccine dose. AZD1222 recipients whose second dose came at about 4 weeks and those whose second dose came at about 12 weeks were combined into one group, since spike-specific TCR depth and breadth did not differ between the two schedules. Vaccinee samples were obtained from the UK trials COV001 and COV002, which included a single-blind randomized controlled phase 2/3 trial of AZD1222 (ChAdOx1 nCoV-19) in healthy adults. For TCRbeta chain sequencing, PBMC samples from trial participants were taken at day 0 and at day 28 after the second dose. In regard to this clone: Its antigen remains undetermined. Base quality data are lacking; no much larger clone is found one base away.

The origin of this receptor is an adult who received the AZD1222 COVID-19 vaccine. The source was peripheral blood, collected 28 days after the second AZD1222 dose. Recombination linked TRBV5-4 to TRBJ1-5, with the D gene uncertain. The DNA is TGTGCCAGCAGCTTTGGTGTCGATCAGCCCCAGCATTTT. Its product reads: CASSFGVDQPQHF.